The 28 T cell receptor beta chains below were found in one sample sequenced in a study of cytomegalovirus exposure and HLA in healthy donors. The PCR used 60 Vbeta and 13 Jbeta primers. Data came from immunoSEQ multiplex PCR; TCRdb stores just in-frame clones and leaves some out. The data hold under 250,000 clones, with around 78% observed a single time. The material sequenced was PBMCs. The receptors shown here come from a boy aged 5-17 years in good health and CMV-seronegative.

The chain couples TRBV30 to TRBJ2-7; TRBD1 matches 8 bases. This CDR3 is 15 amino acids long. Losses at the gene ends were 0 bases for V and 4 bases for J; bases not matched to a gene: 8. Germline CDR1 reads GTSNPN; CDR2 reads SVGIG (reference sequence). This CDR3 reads CAWSVLPGGEYEQYF. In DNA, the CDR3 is TGTGCCTGGAGTGTATTGCCAGGGGGCGAATACGAGCAGTACTTC. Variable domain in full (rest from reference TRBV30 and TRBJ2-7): SQTIHQWPATLVQPVGSPLSLECTVEGTSNPNLYWYRQAAGRGLQLLFYSVGIGQISSEVPQNLSASRPQDRQFILSSKKLLLSDSGFYLCAWSVLPGGEYEQYFGPGTRLTVT.

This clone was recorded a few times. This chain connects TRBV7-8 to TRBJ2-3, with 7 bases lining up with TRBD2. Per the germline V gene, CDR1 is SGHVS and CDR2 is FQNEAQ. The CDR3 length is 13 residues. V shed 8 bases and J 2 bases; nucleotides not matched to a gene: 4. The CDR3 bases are TGTGCCAGCCTGGGGGGGAACACAGATACGCAGTATTTT. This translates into CASLGGNTDTQYF.

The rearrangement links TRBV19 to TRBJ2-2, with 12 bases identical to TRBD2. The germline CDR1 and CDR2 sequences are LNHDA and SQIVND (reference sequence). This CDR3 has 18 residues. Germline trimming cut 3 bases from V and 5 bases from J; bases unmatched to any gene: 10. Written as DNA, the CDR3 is TGTGCCAGTAGTATGAGACTAGCGGGAGCCGGGTGGACCGGGGAGCTGTTTTTT. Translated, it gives CASSMRLAGAGWTGELFF.

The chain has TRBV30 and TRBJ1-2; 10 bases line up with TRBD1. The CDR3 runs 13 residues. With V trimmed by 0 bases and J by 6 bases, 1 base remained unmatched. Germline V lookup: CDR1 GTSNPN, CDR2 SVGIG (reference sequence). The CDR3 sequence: CAWSVGQGNGYTF. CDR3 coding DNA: TGTGCCTGGAGTGTGGGACAGGGGAATGGCTACACCTTC.

In DNA form, the CDR3 reads TGTGCCAGCCCCTATGGCCGTCCAGGGTGGGATGGCTACACCTTC. Translated, it gives CASPYGRPGWDGYTF. V usage is TRBV2 and J usage is TRBJ1-2; weak D call: TRBD1 (5 bases). Germline CDR1 SNHLY, CDR2 FYNNEI. This CDR3 has 15 amino acids. V was clipped by 8 bases and J by 6 bases, with 22 bases between them.

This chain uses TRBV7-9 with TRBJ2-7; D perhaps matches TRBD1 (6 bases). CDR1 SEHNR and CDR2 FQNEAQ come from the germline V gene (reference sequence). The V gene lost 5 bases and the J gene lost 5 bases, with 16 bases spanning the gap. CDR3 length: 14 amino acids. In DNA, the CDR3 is TGTGCCAGCAGCCCAGACAGGAGCAGGGACGAGCAGTACTTC. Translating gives CASSPDRSRDEQYF.

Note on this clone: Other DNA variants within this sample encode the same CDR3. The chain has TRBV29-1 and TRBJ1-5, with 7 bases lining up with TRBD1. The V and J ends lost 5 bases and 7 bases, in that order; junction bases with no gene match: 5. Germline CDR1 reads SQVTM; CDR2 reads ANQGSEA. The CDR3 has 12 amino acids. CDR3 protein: CSVRQGDQPQHF. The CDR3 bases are TGCAGCGTTAGACAGGGAGACCAGCCCCAGCATTTT.

CDR3 DNA: TGTGCCAGCAGTTCCGGGACAGGGGTAGGGGCCAACGTCCTGACTTTC. Translation: CASSSGTGVGANVLTF. The chain links TRBV27 to TRBJ2-6, with 10 nucleotides matching TRBD1. Germline values: CDR1 MNHEY, CDR2 SMNVEV (reference sequence). This CDR3 spans 16 amino acids. With 4 bases clipped from V and 4 bases from J, the junction kept 4 bases outside the gene matches.

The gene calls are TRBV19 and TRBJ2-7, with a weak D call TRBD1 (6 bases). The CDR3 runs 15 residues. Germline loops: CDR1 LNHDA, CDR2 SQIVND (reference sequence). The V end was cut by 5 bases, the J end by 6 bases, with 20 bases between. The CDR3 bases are TGTGCCAGTAGTTATGGGGGCCCAGAGGGGTTCGAGCAGTACTTC. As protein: CASSYGGPEGFEQYF.

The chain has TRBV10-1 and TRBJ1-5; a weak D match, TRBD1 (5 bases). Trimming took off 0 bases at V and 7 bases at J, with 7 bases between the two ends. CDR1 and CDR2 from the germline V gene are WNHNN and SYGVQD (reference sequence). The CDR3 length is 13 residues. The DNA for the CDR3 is TGCGCCAGCAGTGAGTCCCAGGGCCAGCCCCAGCATTTT. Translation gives CASSESQGQPQHF.

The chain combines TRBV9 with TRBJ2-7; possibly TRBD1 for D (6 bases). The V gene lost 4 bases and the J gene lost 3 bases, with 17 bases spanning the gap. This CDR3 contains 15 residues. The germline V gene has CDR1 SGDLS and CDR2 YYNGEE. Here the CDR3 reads CASSPSGVVVYEQYF. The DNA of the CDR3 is TGTGCCAGCAGCCCCTCAGGGGTAGTAGTCTACGAGCAGTACTTC.

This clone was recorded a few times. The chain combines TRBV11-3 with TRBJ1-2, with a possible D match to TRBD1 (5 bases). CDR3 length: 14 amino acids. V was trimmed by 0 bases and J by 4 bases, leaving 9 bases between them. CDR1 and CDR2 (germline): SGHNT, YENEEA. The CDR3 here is CASSLDPGFYGYTF. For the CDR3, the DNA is TGTGCCAGCAGCTTAGACCCAGGGTTCTATGGCTACACCTTC. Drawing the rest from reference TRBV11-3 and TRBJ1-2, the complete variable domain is EAGVVQSPRYKIIEKKQPVAFWCNPISGHNTLYWYLQNLGQGPELLIRYENEEAVDDSQLPKDRFSAERLKGVDSTLKIQPAELGDSAVYLCASSLDPGFYGYTFGSGTRLTVV.

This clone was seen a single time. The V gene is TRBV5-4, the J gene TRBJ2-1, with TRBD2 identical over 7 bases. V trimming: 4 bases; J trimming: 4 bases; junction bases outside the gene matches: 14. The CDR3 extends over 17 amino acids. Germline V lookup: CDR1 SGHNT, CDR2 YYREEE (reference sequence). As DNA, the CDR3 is TGTGCCAGCAGCGGACGGACTAGTCGTCAGAGGTACAATGAGCAGTTCTTC. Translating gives CASSGRTSRQRYNEQFF.

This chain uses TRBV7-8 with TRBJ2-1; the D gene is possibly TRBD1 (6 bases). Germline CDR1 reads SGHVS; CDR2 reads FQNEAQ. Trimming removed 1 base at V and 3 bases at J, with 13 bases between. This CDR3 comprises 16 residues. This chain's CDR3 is CASSLVRTEVYNEQFF. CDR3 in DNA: TGTGCCAGCAGCTTAGTCCGGACAGAGGTCTACAATGAGCAGTTCTTC.

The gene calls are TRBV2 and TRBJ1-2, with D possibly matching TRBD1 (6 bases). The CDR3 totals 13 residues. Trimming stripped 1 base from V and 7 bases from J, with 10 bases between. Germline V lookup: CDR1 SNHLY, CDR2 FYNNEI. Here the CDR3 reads CASSEDQGSGYTF. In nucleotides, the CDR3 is TGTGCCAGCAGTGAAGACCAGGGGAGTGGCTACACCTTC. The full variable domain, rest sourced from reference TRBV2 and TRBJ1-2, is EPEVTQTPSHQVTQMGQEVILRCVPISNHLYFYWYRQILGQKVEFLVSFYNNEISEKSEIFDDQFSVERPDGSNFTLKIRSTKLEDSAMYFCASSEDQGSGYTFGSGTRLTVV.

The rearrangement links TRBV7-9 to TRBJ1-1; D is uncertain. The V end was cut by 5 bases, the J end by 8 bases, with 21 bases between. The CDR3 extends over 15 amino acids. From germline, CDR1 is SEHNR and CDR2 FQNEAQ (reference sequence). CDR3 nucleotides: TGTGCCAGCAGCCTCCTGACGACGCGGTCGGTAGAAGCTTTCTTT. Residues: CASSLLTTRSVEAFF.

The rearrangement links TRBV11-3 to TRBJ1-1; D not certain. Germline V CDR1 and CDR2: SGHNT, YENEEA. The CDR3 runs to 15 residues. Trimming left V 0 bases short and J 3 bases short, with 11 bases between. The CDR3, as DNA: TGTGCCAGCAGCTTAGAAGACAACTCTTACACTGAAGCTTTCTTT. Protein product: CASSLEDNSYTEAFF.

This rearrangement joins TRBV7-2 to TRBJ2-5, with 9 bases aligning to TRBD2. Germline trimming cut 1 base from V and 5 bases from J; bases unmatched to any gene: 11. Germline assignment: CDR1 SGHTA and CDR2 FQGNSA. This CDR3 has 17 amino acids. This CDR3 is CASSLVLAGPFGETQYF. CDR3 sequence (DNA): TGTGCCAGCAGCTTAGTACTAGCGGGTCCCTTTGGGGAGACCCAGTACTTC.

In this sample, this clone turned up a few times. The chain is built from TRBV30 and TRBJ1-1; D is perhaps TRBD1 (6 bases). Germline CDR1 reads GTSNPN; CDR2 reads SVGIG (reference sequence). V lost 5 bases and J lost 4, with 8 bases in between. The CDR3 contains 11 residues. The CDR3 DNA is TGTGCCTGGGGGGACATCACTGAAGCTTTCTTT. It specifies CAWGDITEAFF.

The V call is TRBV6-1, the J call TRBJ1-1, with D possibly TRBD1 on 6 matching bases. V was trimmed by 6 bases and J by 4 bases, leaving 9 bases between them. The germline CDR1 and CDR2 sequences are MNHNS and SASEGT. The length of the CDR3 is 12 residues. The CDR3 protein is CASRGRGTEAFF. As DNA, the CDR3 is TGTGCCAGCAGAGGCAGGGGCACTGAAGCTTTCTTT.

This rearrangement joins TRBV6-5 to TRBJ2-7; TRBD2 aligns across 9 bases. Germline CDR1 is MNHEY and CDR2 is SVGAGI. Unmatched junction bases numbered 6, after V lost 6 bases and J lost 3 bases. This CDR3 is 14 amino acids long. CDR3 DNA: TGTGCCAGCAGCCCGGGACTAGCTTTCTACGAGCAGTACTTC. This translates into CASSPGLAFYEQYF.

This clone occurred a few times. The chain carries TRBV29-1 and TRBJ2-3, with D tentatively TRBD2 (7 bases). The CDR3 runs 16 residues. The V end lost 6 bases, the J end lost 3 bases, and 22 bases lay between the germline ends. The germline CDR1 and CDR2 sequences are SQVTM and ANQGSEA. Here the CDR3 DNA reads TGCAGCGTATTGCCTCGCCCCAGGGGAGGGACAGATACGCAGTATTTT. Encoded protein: CSVLPRPRGGTDTQYF.

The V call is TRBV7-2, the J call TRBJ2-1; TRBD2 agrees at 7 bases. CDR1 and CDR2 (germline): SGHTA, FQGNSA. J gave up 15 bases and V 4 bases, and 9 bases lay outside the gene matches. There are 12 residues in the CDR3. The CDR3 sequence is CASSSAGRGWFF. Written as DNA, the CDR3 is TGTGCCAGCAGCTCCGCGGGGCGGGGGTGGTTCTTC.

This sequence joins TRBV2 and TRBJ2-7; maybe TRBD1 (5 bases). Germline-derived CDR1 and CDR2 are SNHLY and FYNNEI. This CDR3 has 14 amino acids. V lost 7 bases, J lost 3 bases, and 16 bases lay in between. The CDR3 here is CASIVGRESYEQYF. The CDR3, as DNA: TGTGCCAGCATTGTTGGCAGGGAAAGCTACGAGCAGTACTTC.

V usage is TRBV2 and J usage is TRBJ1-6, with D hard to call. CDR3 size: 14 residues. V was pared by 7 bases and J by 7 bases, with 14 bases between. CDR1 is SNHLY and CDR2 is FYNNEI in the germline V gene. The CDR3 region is CASTLRHDNSPLHF. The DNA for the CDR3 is TGTGCCAGCACCTTGAGACATGACAATTCACCCCTCCACTTT.

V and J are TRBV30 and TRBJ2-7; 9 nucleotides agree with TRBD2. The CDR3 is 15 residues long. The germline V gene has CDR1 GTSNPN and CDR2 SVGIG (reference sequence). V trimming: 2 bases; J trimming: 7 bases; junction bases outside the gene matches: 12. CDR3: CAWSNGGGAQREQYF. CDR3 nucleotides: TGTGCCTGGAGTAACGGCGGGGGGGCCCAACGTGAGCAGTACTTC.

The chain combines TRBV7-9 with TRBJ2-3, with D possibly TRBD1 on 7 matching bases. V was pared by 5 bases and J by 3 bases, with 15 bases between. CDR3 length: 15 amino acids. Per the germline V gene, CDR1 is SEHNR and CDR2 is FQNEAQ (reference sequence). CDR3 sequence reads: CASSIRGDRTDTQYF. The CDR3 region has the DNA TGTGCCAGCAGCATTAGGGGGGACAGAACAGATACGCAGTATTTT.

The CDR3 sequence is CASARPGLAAYEQYF. CDR3 nucleotides: TGTGCCAGTGCCCGTCCGGGACTAGCGGCCTACGAGCAGTACTTC. The chain employs TRBV19 and TRBJ2-7; 11 positions agree with TRBD2. The CDR3 has 15 residues. Germline CDR1 and CDR2: LNHDA and SQIVND (reference sequence). V was clipped by 8 bases and J by 2 bases; unmatched bases: 8.